These 5 T cell receptor beta chains came from one sample sequenced in a study of T cells after yellow fever vaccination. Via MiXCR, TCRdb re-called the 5' RACE reads, giving one row per CDR3 protein. The data show around 590,000 distinct CDR3 sequences, 9% to 15% seen once. Sequences were derived from PBMCs, sampled on the day of the yellow fever booster vaccination. The receptors derive from a man aged 30-40 years who received the YFV17D yellow fever vaccine.

The rearrangement links TRBV5-1 to TRBJ2-1, with 8 bases aligning to TRBD1. Germline CDR1 is SGHRS and CDR2 is YFSETQ. The CDR3 is made up of 14 amino acids. With V trimmed by 3 bases and J by 8 bases, 7 bases remained unmatched. CDR3 in DNA: TGCGCCAGCAGCTCCCGGACAGGGTTGGATGAGCAGTTCTTC. This encodes CASSSRTGLDEQFF. The variable domain in full, with the rest retrieved from reference TRBV5-1 and TRBJ2-1, is KAGVTQTPRYLIKTRGQQVTLSCSPISGHRSVSWYQQTPGQGLQFLFEYFSETQRNKGNFPGRFSGRQFSNSRSEMNVSTLELGDSALYLCASSSRTGLDEQFFGPGTRLTVL.

CDR3 protein: CSAQKRASFSHEQFF. CDR3 in DNA: TGCAGTGCTCAAAAGAGGGCTAGTTTTTCCCATGAGCAGTTCTTC. The chain employs TRBV20-1 and TRBJ2-1, with a tentative D call TRBD2 (5 bases). V lost 5 bases to trimming and J lost 8 bases, with 22 bases between them. Germline lookup yields CDR1 DFQATT and CDR2 SNEGSKA (reference sequence). The CDR3 has 15 residues.

This clonotype was counted a few times. V gene TRBV7-2 combines with J gene TRBJ2-7; 13 positions match TRBD2. CDR1 SGHTA and CDR2 FQGNSA come from the germline V gene. J gave up 1 base and V 2 bases, and 8 bases lay outside the gene matches. The CDR3 spans 18 residues. Here the CDR3 DNA reads TGTGCCAGCAGCTTACGCGGACTAGCGGGAGTCAAGTCCTACGAGCAGTACTTC. This translates into CASSLRGLAGVKSYEQYF. Full variable domain (missing parts from reference TRBV7-2 and TRBJ2-7): GAGVSQSPSNKVTEKGKDVELRCDPISGHTALYWYRQSLGQGLEFLIYFQGNSAPDKSGLPSDRFSAERTGGSVSTLTIQRTQQEDSAVYLCASSLRGLAGVKSYEQYFGPGTRLTVT.

The chain joins TRBV21-1 to TRBJ2-6. TRBV21-1 is a pseudogene locus. This CDR3 has 18 residues. CDR3 coding DNA: TGTGCCAGCAGCAAAGTTAAGGACAGTAGCTCTGGGGCCAACGTCCTGACTTTC. Its protein is CASSKVKDSSSGANVLTF.

The chain combines TRBV20-1 with TRBJ2-7; 8 bases map to TRBD1. This CDR3 is 15 amino acids long. V lost 1 base, J lost 2 bases, and 7 bases stayed unmatched. CDR1 is DFQATT, CDR2 SNEGSKA, per germline (reference sequence). Here the CDR3 DNA reads TGCAGTGCTAGAGGGGCCAGGGGGCGAGCCTACGAGCAGTACTTC. This sequence encodes CSARGARGRAYEQYF.